This is a list of T cell receptor beta chains from one sample in a study of blood T cell repertoires in COVID-19. Method: immunoSEQ multiplex PCR; TCRdb's copy keeps in-frame clones and lacks some. The table has 130,000 to 150,000 clones, approximately 86% seen once; the top ten hold approximately 2.7%. Source material: peripheral blood. These receptor sequences come from a woman between 35 and 50 years old with active or convalescent COVID-19. The CDR3 runs from the conserved cysteine through the conserved F or W. Each record gives: clone size, J gene, V gene, D gene, CDR3 DNA, CDR3 protein. D genes are given only for firm matches. Size is stated for part of the rows, as once, few or many counts, or as a class when the clone is expanded.

abundance: once
j_gene: TRBJ1-3
v_gene: TRBV28
d_gene: TRBD1
CDR3nt: TGTGCCAGCAGTTCGGCACGGCAGGGGGCTTCTGGAAACACCATATATTTT
CDR3aa: CASSSARQGASGNTIYF

abundance: -
j_gene: TRBJ2-7
v_gene: TRBV19
d_gene: -
CDR3nt: TGTGCCAGTAGTATCCGGACAGCCACCTACGAGCAGTACTTC
CDR3aa: CASSIRTATYEQYF

abundance: -
j_gene: TRBJ2-1
v_gene: TRBV5-1
d_gene: -
CDR3nt: TGCGCCAGCAGCTTGAAGACTAGCTCCTACAATGAGCAGTTCTTC
CDR3aa: CASSLKTSSYNEQFF

abundance: once
j_gene: TRBJ1-4
v_gene: TRBV27
d_gene: -
CDR3nt: TGTGCCAGCAGTTTCACAACAGGCGCAACTAATGAAAAACTGTTTTTT
CDR3aa: CASSFTTGATNEKLFF

abundance: -
j_gene: TRBJ2-7
v_gene: TRBV7-9
d_gene: -
CDR3nt: TGTGCCAGCAGCAACAGGGTGGGCTACGAGCAGTACTTC
CDR3aa: CASSNRVGYEQYF

abundance: -
j_gene: TRBJ1-2
v_gene: TRBV6-6
d_gene: -
CDR3nt: TGTGCCAGCAGCCTCATACGGACAGAGCATGGCTACACCTTC
CDR3aa: CASSLIRTEHGYTF

abundance: -
j_gene: TRBJ2-1
v_gene: TRBV5-4
d_gene: TRBD1
CDR3nt: TGTGCCAGCAGCCCGGACAGGGCGGAGTTGGGCAATGAGCAGTTCTTC
CDR3aa: CASSPDRAELGNEQFF

abundance: -
j_gene: TRBJ1-2
v_gene: TRBV30
d_gene: TRBD1
CDR3nt: TGTGCCTGGAGTGGGGACAGGGGCCTTACGGGTGGCTACACCTTC
CDR3aa: CAWSGDRGLTGGYTF

abundance: once
j_gene: TRBJ2-5
v_gene: TRBV7-7
d_gene: -
CDR3nt: TGTGCCAGCAGCTTAGCGGGGTCAGTTGGAGCGGGCGTTCAAGAGACCCAGTACTTC
CDR3aa: CASSLAGSVGAGVQETQYF

abundance: -
j_gene: TRBJ1-6
v_gene: TRBV28
d_gene: TRBD1
CDR3nt: TGTGCCAGCAGTGCGGGTGGACAGGGGGTCTGGTCACCCCTCCACTTT
CDR3aa: CASSAGGQGVWSPLHF

abundance: -
j_gene: TRBJ1-4
v_gene: TRBV19
d_gene: TRBD1
CDR3nt: TGTGCCAGTACGACAGACAGGGGCGGCAAGGGGAAACTGTTTTTT
CDR3aa: CASTTDRGGKGKLFF

abundance: -
j_gene: TRBJ1-5
v_gene: TRBV2
d_gene: TRBD1
CDR3nt: TGTGCCAGCAGCAGGGACAGGGGGCGGAATCAGCCCCAGCATTTT
CDR3aa: CASSRDRGRNQPQHF

abundance: -
j_gene: TRBJ2-1
v_gene: TRBV19
d_gene: -
CDR3nt: TGTGCCAGTAGTAGCGGGGCCCTTGGGGTGTACTCCTACAATGAGCAGTTCTTC
CDR3aa: CASSSGALGVYSYNEQFF

abundance: -
j_gene: TRBJ2-3
v_gene: TRBV6-5
d_gene: TRBD1
CDR3nt: TGTGCCAGCAGTTACCAGGGGGCGGATACGCAGTATTTT
CDR3aa: CASSYQGADTQYF

abundance: -
j_gene: TRBJ1-3
v_gene: TRBV7-9
d_gene: -
CDR3nt: TGTGCCAGCAGCCGGGGGGACTCCTCTGGAAACACCATATATTTT
CDR3aa: CASSRGDSSGNTIYF

abundance: -
j_gene: TRBJ1-1
v_gene: TRBV3-1/TRBV3-2
d_gene: -
CDR3nt: TGTGCCAGCACGGGGGGGCCGGCGACTGAAGCTTTCTTT
CDR3aa: CASTGGPATEAFF

abundance: -
j_gene: TRBJ1-5
v_gene: TRBV6-2/TRBV6-3
d_gene: TRBD1
CDR3nt: TGTGCCAGCAGTCCGGGACAGGGGAATCAGCCCCAGCATTTT
CDR3aa: CASSPGQGNQPQHF

abundance: -
j_gene: TRBJ1-1
v_gene: TRBV7-2
d_gene: -
CDR3nt: TGTGCCAGCAGCTTCTGGCCCATGAACACTGAAGCTTTCTTT
CDR3aa: CASSFWPMNTEAFF

abundance: -
j_gene: TRBJ1-5
v_gene: TRBV3-1/TRBV3-2
d_gene: -
CDR3nt: TGTGCCAGCAGCCAAGTCGGCGGTCAGCCCCAGCATTTT
CDR3aa: CASSQVGGQPQHF

abundance: -
j_gene: TRBJ2-5
v_gene: TRBV10-3
d_gene: TRBD1
CDR3nt: TGTGCCATGGGGACAGGGAAGGAGACCCAGTACTTC
CDR3aa: CAMGTGKETQYF

abundance: -
j_gene: TRBJ1-2
v_gene: TRBV9
d_gene: -
CDR3nt: TGTGCCAGCAGCGTAGGGGAGTCGGCCAGCTTAAATTCCTATGGCTACACCTTC
CDR3aa: CASSVGESASLNSYGYTF

abundance: -
j_gene: TRBJ1-2
v_gene: TRBV10-3
d_gene: -
CDR3nt: TGTGCCATCACATCCACGAGGGGCTACACCTTC
CDR3aa: CAITSTRGYTF

abundance: -
j_gene: TRBJ1-6
v_gene: TRBV24-1
d_gene: -
CDR3nt: TGTGCCACCAGTGATCCCGGGGGGCGGTCACCCCTCCACTTT
CDR3aa: CATSDPGGRSPLHF

abundance: -
j_gene: TRBJ1-5
v_gene: TRBV27
d_gene: TRBD1
CDR3nt: TGTGCCAGCAGTCATGGGACAGGGATAAATCAGCCCCAGCATTTT
CDR3aa: CASSHGTGINQPQHF

abundance: once
j_gene: TRBJ1-3
v_gene: TRBV9
d_gene: -
CDR3nt: TGTGCCAGCAGCCTAGCGAATTACGCGGCGGGGGGAAACACCATATATTTT
CDR3aa: CASSLANYAAGGNTIYF

abundance: once
j_gene: TRBJ2-2
v_gene: TRBV5-1
d_gene: TRBD2
CDR3nt: TGCGCCAGCAGCTCCGCTCTAGCGGGGGGGAACACCGGGGAGCTGTTTTTT
CDR3aa: CASSSALAGGNTGELFF

abundance: -
j_gene: TRBJ1-4
v_gene: TRBV27
d_gene: TRBD1
CDR3nt: TGTGCCAGCCTGGACAGGGCGGGGGAAAAACTGTTTTTT
CDR3aa: CASLDRAGEKLFF

abundance: -
j_gene: TRBJ1-1
v_gene: TRBV6-5
d_gene: -
CDR3nt: TGTGCCAGCAGTTACTCCCCGAGTCGTCACACTGAAGCTTTCTTT
CDR3aa: CASSYSPSRHTEAFF

abundance: once
j_gene: TRBJ1-1
v_gene: TRBV3-1/TRBV3-2
d_gene: TRBD1
CDR3nt: TGTGCCAGCAGCCAAGACGGAGGGGGCTGGGCTGAAGCTTTCTTT
CDR3aa: CASSQDGGGWAEAFF